This record covers a single T cell receptor beta chain. Its antigen is still unknown. V dropped 5 bases and J dropped 2 bases, with 17 bases sitting between them. The CDR3 has 16 amino acids. In germline, CDR1 is ENHRY, CDR2 SYGVKD. The data belong to a study of T cell responses to AZD1222 COVID-19 vaccine. On the study more broadly: Combined were second doses at about 4 or about 12 weeks. Findings and limits, study-wide: CD4 TCRs associated with vaccination spanned spike, dominating at 160-218 and 743-854.

Sequencing used immunoSEQ multiplex PCR; TCRdb keeps in-frame clones, though not all of them. The sample shows around 140,000 clones, around 87% of them seen only once. Here the sequenced sample was peripheral blood, taken on day 0 of AZD1222 vaccination. The V gene is TRBV10-3, the J gene TRBJ2-3, with D perhaps being TRBD1 or TRBD2 (5 bases each). The clonotype comes from an adult in good health. The CDR3 nucleotides read TGTGCCATCAGTTTTAGGGACCAGACCTACACAGATACGCAGTATTTT. It specifies CAISFRDQTYTDTQYF.